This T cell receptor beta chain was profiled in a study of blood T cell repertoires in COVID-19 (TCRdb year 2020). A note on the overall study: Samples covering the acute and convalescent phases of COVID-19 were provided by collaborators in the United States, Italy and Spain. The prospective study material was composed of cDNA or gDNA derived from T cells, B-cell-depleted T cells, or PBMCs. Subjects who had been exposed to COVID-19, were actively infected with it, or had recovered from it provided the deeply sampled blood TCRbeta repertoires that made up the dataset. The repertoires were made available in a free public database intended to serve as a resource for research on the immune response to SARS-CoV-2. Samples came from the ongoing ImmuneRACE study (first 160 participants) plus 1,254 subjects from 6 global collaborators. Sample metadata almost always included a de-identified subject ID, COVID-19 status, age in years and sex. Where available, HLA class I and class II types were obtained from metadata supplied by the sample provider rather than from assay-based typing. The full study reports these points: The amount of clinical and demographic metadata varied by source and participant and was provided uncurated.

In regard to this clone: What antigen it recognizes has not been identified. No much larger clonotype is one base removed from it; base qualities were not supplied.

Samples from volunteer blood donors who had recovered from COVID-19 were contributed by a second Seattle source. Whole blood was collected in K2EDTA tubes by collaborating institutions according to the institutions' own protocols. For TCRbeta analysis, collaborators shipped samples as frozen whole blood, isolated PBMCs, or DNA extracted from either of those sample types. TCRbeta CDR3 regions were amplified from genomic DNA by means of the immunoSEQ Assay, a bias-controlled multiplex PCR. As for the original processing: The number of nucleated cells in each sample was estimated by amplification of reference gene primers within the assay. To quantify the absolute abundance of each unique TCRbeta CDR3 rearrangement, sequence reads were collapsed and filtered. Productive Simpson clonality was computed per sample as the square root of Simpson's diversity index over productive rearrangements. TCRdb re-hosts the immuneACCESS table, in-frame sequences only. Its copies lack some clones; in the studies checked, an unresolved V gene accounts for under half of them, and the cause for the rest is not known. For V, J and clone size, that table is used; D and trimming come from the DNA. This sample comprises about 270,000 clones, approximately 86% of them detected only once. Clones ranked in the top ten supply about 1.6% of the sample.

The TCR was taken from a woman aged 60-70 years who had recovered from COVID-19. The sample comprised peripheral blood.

The bases read TGTGCCAGCAGTTCCGGGACAGGAACCAATCAGCCCCAGCATTTT. Its protein reads: CASSSGTGTNQPQHF. The rearrangement joined TRBV28 to TRBJ1-5, with 8 central nucleotides matching TRBD1. The CDR3 has 15 amino acids, counting the end cysteine and phenylalanine. Of the read, only the CDR3 DNA is kept; its 45 bases are in frame from base 1. The germline V gene yields MDHEN for CDR1 and SYDVKM for CDR2. Ends trimmed: V by 4 bases, J by 3 bases; bases unmatched to a gene: 5.